What follows are 29 T cell receptor beta chains derived from one specimen sequenced in a study of T cells in Graves' hyperthyroidism and ophthalmopathy. Researchers amplified the TCR beta CDR3 regions from RNA transcripts. First-round RT-PCR targeting the TCR CDR3 was performed with the HTBI primer set. TCRdb itself ran the multiplex PCR reads through MiXCR, one entry per CDR3 protein. The repertoire consists of about 610,000 distinct CDR3 sequences, with around 15% occurring once and the leading ten covering roughly 4.3%. Material: blood. The origin of the receptors is a woman aged 40-49 years with Graves' ophthalmopathy.

This clonotype was detected only a few times. A read error may account for a junction end that differs from germline. The chain recombines TRBV5-6 with TRBJ2-7; tentatively, D is TRBD1 (6 bases). CDR1 and CDR2 from the germline V gene are SGHDT and YYEEEE. CDR3 length: 13 amino acids. DNA for the CDR3: TGTGCCAGCAGCTTGTTGGACAGCTACGAGCAGCACTTC. Encoded protein: CASSLLDSYEQHF.

This clonotype was detected ten times or more. This chain links TRBV19 with TRBJ1-1; D is possibly TRBD1 (5 bases). Germline assignment: CDR1 LNHDA and CDR2 SQIVND (reference sequence). Trimming took off 6 bases at V and 1 base at J, with 12 bases between the two ends. The CDR3 has 14 amino acids. CDR3 nucleotide sequence: TGTGCCAGTAGGGATAAGGGGAGGAACACTGAAGCTTTCTTT. Translating gives CASRDKGRNTEAFF.

This clonotype has just a few counts. The chain carries TRBV30 and TRBJ1-5, with D possibly matching TRBD1 (6 bases). There are 13 residues in the CDR3. V was trimmed by 6 bases and J by 3 bases, leaving 12 bases between them. Germline CDR1 and CDR2: GTSNPN and SVGIG (reference sequence). CDR3 DNA sequence: TGTGCCTGCAACAGGGACTTCAATCAGCCCCAGCATTTT. Protein: CACNRDFNQPQHF.

This chain joins TRBV7-2 and TRBJ2-7; 7 bases agree with TRBD2. Trimming at V came to 0 bases and at J to 2 bases, leaving 7 bases not matched to a gene. The CDR3 contains 16 residues. CDR1 is SGHTA and CDR2 is FQGNSA in the germline V gene. CDR3 protein: CASSLALVGGTYEQYF. The CDR3 coding sequence is TGTGCCAGCAGCTTAGCGCTAGTGGGGGGGACCTACGAGCAGTACTTC.

The gene calls are TRBV15 and TRBJ2-7; 7 bases agree with TRBD1. Looked up from germline, CDR1 is LNHNV and CDR2 is YYDKDF (reference sequence). The CDR3 runs to 16 residues. V trimming: 0 bases; J trimming: 4 bases; junction bases outside the gene matches: 9. DNA for the CDR3: TGTGCCACCAGCAGAGATATAGGGACAGTGGATTACGAGCAGTACTTC. Translation gives CATSRDIGTVDYEQYF.

This clonotype was seen ten or more times. The chain recombines TRBV6-5 with TRBJ2-7; D is unresolved. Trimming shortened V by 2 bases and J by 3 bases, and 11 bases separated the two germline ends. The CDR3 totals 14 residues. Germline CDR1 and CDR2: MNHEY and SVGAGI. This chain's CDR3 is CASSYGQAIYEQYF. The CDR3 nucleotides are TGTGCCAGCAGTTACGGGCAGGCGATCTACGAGCAGTACTTC.

This clonotype has a count of ten or more. CDR3 sequence reads: CASTETMRTEAFF. The DNA of the CDR3 is TGTGCCAGTACGGAGACAATGAGGACTGAAGCTTTCTTT. The chain carries TRBV7-2 and TRBJ1-1; D unresolved. The germline V and J ends were trimmed by 9 bases and 5 bases, with 16 bases remaining between them. The CDR3 sequence is 13 residues long. Germline V gene lookup returns CDR1 SGHTA and CDR2 FQGNSA.

This clonotype was counted ten times or more. V gene TRBV6-5 combines with J gene TRBJ2-2; 9 bases match TRBD1. CDR3 length equals 15 residues. The germline CDR1 and CDR2 sequences are MNHEY and SVGAGI. Trimming took 4 bases from V and 4 from J; bases not matched to a gene: 4. CDR3 sequence: CASSSDRGSTGELFF. For the CDR3, the DNA is TGTGCCAGCAGTTCGGACAGGGGTAGCACCGGGGAGCTGTTTTTT.

V and J are TRBV9 and TRBJ1-2, with D perhaps matching TRBD1 (5 bases). CDR3 length: 15 amino acids. V shed 0 bases and J shed 5 bases, with 14 bases lying between them. Germline-derived CDR1 and CDR2 are SGDLS and YYNGEE. CDR3 in amino acids: CASSVGVGQGYGYTF. The CDR3 coding sequence is TGTGCCAGCAGCGTAGGGGTAGGACAAGGGTATGGCTACACCTTC.

In its sample, this clonotype was seen a few times. The chain recombines TRBV11-2 with TRBJ2-6, with 9 bases lining up with TRBD1. V gave up 5 bases and J gave up 1 base; unmatched junction bases: 3. The CDR3 consists of 16 residues. In germline, CDR1 is SGHAT, CDR2 FQNNGV. The CDR3 bases are TGTGCCAGCAGCCGGACAGGGGATTCTGGGGCCAACGTCCTGACTTTC. Its translation is CASSRTGDSGANVLTF.

This clonotype was found many times. The genes are TRBV28 and TRBJ2-7, with D tentatively TRBD2 (5 bases). V was pared by 5 bases and J by 2 bases, with 10 bases between. Looked up from germline, CDR1 is MDHEN and CDR2 is SYDVKM. The CDR3 has 13 residues. CDR3 loop: CASSPPSTYEQYF. CDR3 coding DNA: TGTGCCAGCAGTCCCCCTAGCACCTACGAGCAGTACTTC.

The J gene is TRBJ2-7, the V gene TRBV7-2; D tentatively reads TRBD1 or TRBD2 (6 bases each). The CDR3 is 12 amino acids. V lost 4 bases and J 7 bases, leaving 11 bases between the germline ends. CDR1 SGHTA and CDR2 FQGNSA come from the germline V gene. The CDR3 loop is CASSSGAGEQYF. For the CDR3, the DNA is TGTGCCAGCAGCTCAGGGGCGGGAGAGCAGTACTTC. The full variable domain, completed using reference TRBV7-2 and TRBJ2-7, is GAGVSQSPSNKVTEKGKDVELRCDPISGHTALYWYRQSLGQGLEFLIYFQGNSAPDKSGLPSDRFSAERTGGSVSTLTIQRTQQEDSAVYLCASSSGAGEQYFGPGTRLTVT.

This clonotype has just a few counts. This chain connects TRBV11-2 to TRBJ2-7; TRBD2 matches at 9 bases. Germline-derived CDR1 and CDR2 are SGHAT and FQNNGV. This CDR3 has 17 residues. Losses at the gene ends were 2 bases for V and 0 bases for J; bases not matched to a gene: 8. CDR3: CASSLRASGVSSYEQYF. CDR3 bases: TGTGCCAGCAGCTTAAGAGCTAGCGGGGTGAGCTCCTACGAGCAGTACTTC.

This clonotype was recorded many times. The chain employs TRBV20-1 and TRBJ1-2; 7 nucleotides align to TRBD1. Losses at the gene ends were 5 bases for V and 5 bases for J; bases not matched to a gene: 8. The CDR3 has 13 residues. Germline CDR1 is DFQATT and CDR2 is SNEGSKA (reference sequence). For the CDR3, the DNA is TGCAGTGCTTCTAACACAGGGGAGTATGGCTACACCTTC. It encodes CSASNTGEYGYTF.

This clonotype was seen at least ten times. The chain carries TRBV27 and TRBJ1-3; D call uncertain. Trimming pared 4 bases from V and 0 bases from J, leaving 7 bases between. Germline CDR1 is MNHEY and CDR2 is SMNVEV (reference sequence). This CDR3 comprises 14 residues. This CDR3 reads CASSSIHSGNTIYF. CDR3 DNA sequence: TGTGCCAGCAGTTCGATCCACTCTGGAAACACCATATATTTT.

This clonotype occurred many times. V and J are TRBV2 and TRBJ1-1; D unresolved. CDR3 length: 14 amino acids. In germline, CDR1 is SNHLY, CDR2 FYNNEI. The V and J ends lost 8 bases and 2 bases respectively, with 15 bases between them. The CDR3 bases are TGTGCCAGCGGAGATCGGGCCTCCAACACTGAAGCTTTCTTT. Translating it yields CASGDRASNTEAFF.

This clonotype was recorded at least ten times. J is TRBJ2-7 and V is TRBV7-2; TRBD2 aligns across 7 bases. Germline V CDR1 and CDR2: SGHTA, FQGNSA. V trimming: 1 base; J trimming: 3 bases; junction bases outside the gene matches: 6. The CDR3 extends over 15 amino acids. The CDR3, as DNA: TGTGCCAGCAGCTTAGACGGACCGGGAGGCTACGAGCAGTACTTC. The encoded protein is CASSLDGPGGYEQYF.

This clonotype was counted many times. This chain links TRBV28 with TRBJ2-7; D uncertain. This CDR3 has 11 amino acids. Germline V CDR1 and CDR2: MDHEN, SYDVKM. The ends were cut back, 2 bases at V and 5 bases at J, with 4 bases in the middle. The CDR3 DNA reads as TGTGCCAGCAGTTTAAGTGACGAGCAGTACTTC. Translated, it gives CASSLSDEQYF.

This clonotype was seen many times. The chain uses TRBV12-3 or TRBV12-4 and TRBJ1-2; D gene uncertain. The ends were cut back, 4 bases at V and 3 bases at J, with 12 bases in the middle. This CDR3 spans 14 amino acids. This CDR3 reads CASSWNRGYYGYTF. The CDR3 bases are TGTGCCAGCAGTTGGAACAGAGGGTACTATGGCTACACCTTC.

This clonotype was seen a few times. The chain has TRBV18 and TRBJ2-7, with 9 bases aligning to TRBD2. This CDR3 contains 18 residues. J gave up 0 bases and V 0 bases, and 9 bases lay outside the gene matches. From germline, CDR1 is KGHSH and CDR2 LQKENI. CDR3 coding DNA: TGTGCCAGCTCACCACCTTTTCTAGCGGGATCGTACTCCTACGAGCAGTACTTC. Amino acids: CASSPPFLAGSYSYEQYF.

The V gene is TRBV15, the J gene TRBJ1-2, with D tentatively TRBD1 (5 bases). The CDR3 loop spans 15 amino acids. Germline CDR1 is LNHNV and CDR2 is YYDKDF (reference sequence). V was shortened by 3 bases and J by 8 bases, with 19 bases between the two germline ends. The CDR3 region has the DNA TGTGCCACCAGCAGGGGCGGACAAACAGAGAGCGGCTACACCTTC. Its translation: CATSRGGQTESGYTF.

This clonotype showed up many times. The chain employs TRBV6-2 or TRBV6-3 and TRBJ2-7; 10 positions agree with TRBD1. The CDR3 extends over 18 amino acids. Germline CDR1 and CDR2: MNHEY and SVGEGT. Trimming at V came to 2 bases and at J to 3 bases, leaving 13 bases not matched to a gene. The CDR3 reads CASSYPVPRTGGIYEQYF. The CDR3 DNA is TGTGCCAGCAGTTACCCGGTCCCTCGGACAGGGGGGATCTACGAGCAGTACTTC.

In its sample, this clonotype was seen many times. The rearrangement joins TRBV6-1 to TRBJ2-7, with D maybe TRBD1 (6 bases). V was cut by 1 base and J by 1 base, with 11 bases left in between. Germline CDR1 reads MNHNS; CDR2 reads SASEGT. This CDR3 is 15 amino acids long. Here the CDR3 reads CASSEVWGQSYEQYF. In nucleotides, the CDR3 is TGTGCCAGCAGTGAAGTTTGGGGGCAATCCTACGAGCAGTACTTC.

This clonotype was detected many times. One end of the junction varies from germline; a read error may be responsible. The chain recombines TRBV7-7 with TRBJ2-5, with D unclear. The CDR3 consists of 13 residues. From germline, CDR1 is SSHAT and CDR2 FNYEAQ (reference sequence). CDR3 amino acids: CASSLEWAETQYF. CDR3 nucleotide sequence: TGTGCTAGCAGCTTAGAATGGGCAGAGACCCAGTACTTC. Complete variable domain (other parts from reference TRBV7-7 and TRBJ2-5): GAGVSQSPRYKVTKRGQDVTLRCDPISSHATLYWYQQALGQGPEFLTYFNYEAQPDKSGLPSDRFSAERPEGSISTLTIQRTEQRDSAMYRCASSLEWAETQYFGPGTRLLVL.

The sample holds many counts of this clonotype. The chain has TRBV11-1 and TRBJ1-2; D is perhaps TRBD1 (5 bases). The germline V gene has CDR1 SGHAT and CDR2 FQDESV (reference sequence). V was trimmed by 6 bases and J by 8 bases, leaving 19 bases between them. CDR3 size: 14 residues. In DNA form, the CDR3 reads TGTGCCAGCAGTCATCCGGGGGTAGAGTCGGGCTACACCTTC. As protein: CASSHPGVESGYTF. Full variable domain (remainder filled in from reference TRBV11-1 and TRBJ1-2): EAEVAQSPRYKITEKSQAVAFWCDPISGHATLYWYRQILGQGPELLVQFQDESVVDDSQLPKDRFSAERLKGVDSTLKIQPAELGDSAMYLCASSHPGVESGYTFGSGTRLTVV.

The V and J genes are TRBV4-1 and TRBJ2-5, with D possibly matching TRBD2 (5 bases). The CDR3 totals 15 residues. V was pared by 3 bases and J by 6 bases, with 17 bases between. Germline assignment: CDR1 MGHRA and CDR2 YSYEKL. CDR3 coding DNA: TGCGCCAGCAGCCAGCACTCACTAGAAACTAAGACCCAGTACTTC. It codes for CASSQHSLETKTQYF.

This clonotype was observed at least ten times. The rearrangement uses TRBV6-5 and TRBJ2-5, with TRBD2 as a possible D gene (6 bases). The CDR3 totals 12 residues. Germline lookup yields CDR1 MNHEY and CDR2 SVGAGI. V gave up 6 bases and J gave up 8 bases, with 13 bases separating them. The CDR3 protein is CASSYPGVTQYF. CDR3 sequence (DNA): TGTGCCAGCAGCTACCCGGGGGTAACCCAGTACTTC.

The genes are TRBV6-1 and TRBJ2-7, with 9 bases identical to TRBD2. The CDR3 length is 15 residues. J gave up 0 bases and V 7 bases, and 7 bases lay outside the gene matches. CDR1 and CDR2 from the germline V gene are MNHNS and SASEGT. As DNA, the CDR3 is TGTGCCAGCAAGCCCCTAGCGGGAAGCTCCTACGAGCAGTACTTC. This sequence encodes CASKPLAGSSYEQYF.

This chain joins TRBV11-1 and TRBJ2-2, with 7 bases aligning to TRBD1. The germline V gene encodes CDR1 SGHAT and CDR2 FQDESV (reference sequence). With 1 base clipped from V and 3 bases from J, the junction kept 5 bases outside the gene matches. The CDR3 extends over 16 amino acids. The CDR3: CASSLGPGQHTGELFF. For the CDR3, the DNA is TGTGCCAGCAGCTTAGGTCCGGGACAGCACACCGGGGAGCTGTTTTTT.